The 21 T cell receptor beta chains presented below share a single source sample, sequenced in a study of blood T cell repertoires in COVID-19. Only in-frame clones appear in the TCRdb table, and some are missing; sequencing was by immunoSEQ multiplex PCR. The sample yields a few hundred thousand clones, around 83% seen once. Sequencing was done on a sample of peripheral blood. The receptor source for this set is a man aged 50-60 years who had recovered from COVID-19.

V and J are TRBV19 and TRBJ1-2; weak D call: TRBD1 (5 bases). V lost 1 base to trimming and J lost 3 bases, with 12 bases between them. The CDR3 is 15 residues long. In germline, CDR1 is LNHDA, CDR2 SQIVND (reference sequence). The CDR3 is CASSIGEGVHYGYTF. The CDR3 DNA follows: TGTGCCAGTAGTATAGGTGAAGGGGTGCACTATGGCTACACCTTC.

The rearrangement joins TRBV25-1 to TRBJ1-1, with 7 bases identical to TRBD1. This CDR3 has 14 amino acids. The germline V gene has CDR1 MGHDK and CDR2 SYGVNS. Losses at the gene ends were 4 bases for V and 3 bases for J; bases not matched to a gene: 5. DNA of the CDR3: TGTGCCAGCAGTGCCTACAGGGGCTACACTGAAGCTTTCTTT. Its protein product is CASSAYRGYTEAFF. The whole variable domain, remainder taken from reference TRBV25-1 and TRBJ1-1, is EADIYQTPRYLVIGTGKKITLECSQTMGHDKMYWYQQDPGMELHLIHYSYGVNSTEKGDLSSESTVSRIRTEHFPLTLESARPSHTSQYLCASSAYRGYTEAFFGQGTRLTVV.

This clone was seen once. V usage is TRBV29-1 and J usage is TRBJ2-7; D unclear. Germline CDR1 SQVTM, CDR2 ANQGSEA. The CDR3 length is 12 residues. Trimming removed 7 bases from V and 0 bases from J, with 10 bases in between. In DNA form, the CDR3 reads TGCAGCGCCCAAGTGAGCTCCTACGAGCAGTACTTC. Translation: CSAQVSSYEQYF.

This clone appeared once. DNA for the CDR3: TGCGCCAGCAGCTTGGTCCCGGGTATCAGTTACGAGCAGTACTTC. Translation gives CASSLVPGISYEQYF. The J gene is TRBJ2-7, the V gene TRBV5-1; D gene uncertain. The CDR3 length is 15 residues. V was shortened by 0 bases and J by 4 bases, with 14 bases between the two germline ends. The germline V gene encodes CDR1 SGHRS and CDR2 YFSETQ.

The genes are TRBV5-1 and TRBJ2-7; D is unclear. Germline V gene data show CDR1 as SGHRS and CDR2 as YFSETQ. The CDR3 is 13 residues long. Trimming took 2 bases from V and 1 from J, leaving 7 bases between them. The CDR3 DNA is TGCGCCAGCAGCTTAGACACGTCCTACGAGCAGTACTTC. This gives the protein CASSLDTSYEQYF. Looking up the rest from reference TRBV5-1 and TRBJ2-7 gives the full variable domain: KAGVTQTPRYLIKTRGQQVTLSCSPISGHRSVSWYQQTPGQGLQFLFEYFSETQRNKGNFPGRFSGRQFSNSRSEMNVSTLELGDSALYLCASSLDTSYEQYFGPGTRLTVT.

The V call is TRBV5-1, the J call TRBJ2-5; D might be TRBD2 (6 bases). This CDR3 spans 16 amino acids. CDR1 is SGHRS, CDR2 YFSETQ, per germline. V was trimmed by 1 base and J by 2 bases, leaving 15 bases between them. The CDR3 nucleotides read TGCGCCAGCAGCTTGTTGGGGAGGCAGACTCAAGAGACCCAGTACTTC. Translation: CASSLLGRQTQETQYF.

The V and J genes are TRBV19 and TRBJ2-7; 7 bases fit TRBD1. Germline lookup yields CDR1 LNHDA and CDR2 SQIVND (reference sequence). Losses at the gene ends were 6 bases for V and 0 bases for J; bases not matched to a gene: 5. The CDR3 runs to 14 residues. This chain's CDR3 is CASRTQGSSYEQYF. The DNA for the CDR3 is TGTGCCAGTAGGACACAGGGGAGCTCCTACGAGCAGTACTTC.

This clone was seen more than once but under ten times. This chain joins TRBV4-2 and TRBJ2-7; TRBD1 is a possible D gene (6 bases). The length of the CDR3 is 13 residues. Germline-derived CDR1 and CDR2 are LGHNA and YNFKEQ. The ends were cut back, 2 bases at V and 11 bases at J, with 16 bases in the middle. CDR3 amino acids: CASSQTTDRAEYF. CDR3 in DNA: TGTGCCAGCAGCCAAACTACGGACAGAGCGGAGTACTTC.

V usage is TRBV6-5 and J usage is TRBJ1-4; a possible D gene is TRBD1 (5 bases). Germline assignment: CDR1 MNHEY and CDR2 SVGAGI. Trimming pared 2 bases from V and 7 bases from J, leaving 11 bases between. The CDR3 is 14 residues long. CDR3 nucleotide sequence: TGTGCCAGCAGTTACCTTGGGGGGAGTGAAAAACTGTTTTTT. This translates into CASSYLGGSEKLFF.

This rearrangement joins TRBV27 to TRBJ2-5, with D perhaps TRBD2 (6 bases). The V end was cut by 5 bases, the J end by 4 bases, with 20 bases between. Germline CDR1 reads MNHEY; CDR2 reads SMNVEV (reference sequence). The CDR3 runs 16 residues. The CDR3 DNA reads TGTGCCAGCAGTCCTGGCGGGGCGGGGCCGGGAGAGACCCAGTACTTC. Protein sequence: CASSPGGAGPGETQYF.

The genes are TRBV5-1 and TRBJ2-5, with 8 bases fitting TRBD1. The CDR3 length is 15 residues. The V gene's germline CDR1 is SGHRS and CDR2 YFSETQ. After removal of 3 bases from V and 5 bases from J, the junction contained 9 bases not matched to a gene. The CDR3, as DNA: TGCGCCAGCAGCTCCTGGACAGGGATGGAGGAGACCCAGTACTTC. It specifies CASSSWTGMEETQYF.

The chain carries TRBV19 and TRBJ1-5; D remains unclear. There are 15 residues in the CDR3. CDR1 is LNHDA, CDR2 SQIVND, per germline (reference sequence). V shed 3 bases and J shed 2 bases, with 11 bases lying between them. The CDR3 DNA reads as TGTGCCAGTAGTATGGAGGGCGGAGGCAATCAGCCCCAGCATTTT. This translates into CASSMEGGGNQPQHF.

The chain uses TRBV27 and TRBJ2-3; 9 bases match TRBD1. Trimming removed 3 bases from V and 4 bases from J; junction bases left unmatched: 2. This CDR3 region has 14 residues. Germline V gene sequence: CDR1 MNHEY, CDR2 SMNVEV (reference sequence). In DNA form, the CDR3 reads TGTGCCAGCAGTTTCAGGGACAGGGCAGATACGCAGTATTTT. It specifies CASSFRDRADTQYF.

The chain couples TRBV27 to TRBJ2-3; D possibly corresponds to TRBD1 (5 bases). Trimming shortened V by 5 bases and J by 1 base, and 10 bases separated the two germline ends. Germline CDR1 reads MNHEY; CDR2 reads SMNVEV (reference sequence). CDR3 length: 14 residues. CDR3 amino acids: CASSGAGGTDTQYF. CDR3 nucleotide sequence: TGTGCCAGCAGTGGGGCTGGCGGCACAGATACGCAGTATTTT.

The V call is TRBV11-2, the J call TRBJ2-7, with a possible D match to TRBD1 (6 bases). The CDR3 is made up of 19 amino acids. V was trimmed by 1 base and J by 1 base, leaving 23 bases between them. Germline V lookup: CDR1 SGHAT, CDR2 FQNNGV. The CDR3 DNA reads as TGTGCCAGCAGCTTAGTGTTGGGCAGGGGTCCCTCGGGATCCTACGAGCAGTACTTC. This codes for CASSLVLGRGPSGSYEQYF. Filled out from reference TRBV11-2 and TRBJ2-7, the complete variable domain reads EAGVAQSPRYKIIEKRQSVAFWCNPISGHATLYWYQQILGQGPKLLIQFQNNGVVDDSQLPKDRFSAERLKGVDSTLKIQPAKLEDSAVYLCASSLVLGRGPSGSYEQYFGPGTRLTVT.

The V call is TRBV18, the J call TRBJ1-2; a weak D match, TRBD1 (5 bases). The V and J ends lost 4 bases and 0 bases respectively, with 9 bases between them. This CDR3 has 14 residues. Germline V gives CDR1 KGHSH, CDR2 LQKENI. The CDR3 is CASSQGVTNYGYTF. Written as DNA, the CDR3 is TGTGCCAGCTCACAAGGGGTGACTAACTATGGCTACACCTTC.

The rearrangement links TRBV10-2 to TRBJ2-2; TRBD2 matches 9 bases. The CDR3 contains 17 residues. V trimming: 8 bases; J trimming: 6 bases; junction bases outside the gene matches: 16. In germline, CDR1 is WSHSY, CDR2 SAAADI. The CDR3 region is CASLGEASGILAGELFF. The CDR3 nucleotides are TGCGCCAGCCTGGGGGAGGCTAGCGGGATCCTTGCCGGGGAGCTGTTTTTT.

The V gene is TRBV4-2, the J gene TRBJ2-1, with 8 positions matching TRBD2. From germline, CDR1 is LGHNA and CDR2 YNFKEQ. With V trimmed by 1 base and J by 7 bases, 9 bases remained unmatched. The CDR3 extends over 16 amino acids. The DNA of the CDR3 is TGTGCCAGCAGCCAAGTCTCACGGGAGGGCATAAATGAGCAGTTCTTC. It translates to CASSQVSREGINEQFF.

The V and J genes are TRBV11-2 and TRBJ1-2; TRBD1 agrees at 7 bases. Per the germline V gene, CDR1 is SGHAT and CDR2 is FQNNGV. Trimming at V came to 5 bases and at J to 4 bases, leaving 7 bases not matched to a gene. The CDR3 runs to 14 residues. The CDR3 DNA reads TGTGCCAGCAGCCCCGGGACAGCTGGCTATGGCTACACCTTC. It translates to CASSPGTAGYGYTF. The full variable domain, in which reference TRBV11-2 and TRBJ1-2 provide the parts outside the CDR3, is EAGVAQSPRYKIIEKRQSVAFWCNPISGHATLYWYQQILGQGPKLLIQFQNNGVVDDSQLPKDRFSAERLKGVDSTLKIQPAKLEDSAVYLCASSPGTAGYGYTFGSGTRLTVV.

The V and J genes are TRBV2 and TRBJ1-5; 8 bases match TRBD1. Germline V lookup: CDR1 SNHLY, CDR2 FYNNEI. Germline trimming cut 0 bases from V and 7 bases from J; bases unmatched to any gene: 8. This CDR3 comprises 16 residues. CDR3 loop: CASSEALQGAGQPQHF. The CDR3, as DNA: TGTGCCAGCAGTGAAGCGCTTCAGGGGGCAGGGCAGCCCCAGCATTTT.

Only one count was recorded for this clone. At one of its ends the junction is not consistent with the germline gene, which may arise from a read error. The rearrangement links TRBV5-5 to TRBJ1-5, with a weak D call TRBD1 (5 bases). Germline-derived CDR1 and CDR2 are SGHKS and YYEKEE (reference sequence). CDR3 length equals 15 residues. Written as DNA, the CDR3 is TGTGCCAGCAGCTTGGACGGGGGAGGGAATCGGCCCCAGCATTTT. Amino acid sequence: CASSLDGGGNRPQHF.